This T cell receptor (beta chain) originates from a study of blood T cell repertoires in COVID-19. In the study overall: Specimens from acute and convalescent COVID-19 originated in the United States, Italy and Spain. Sources were T cells, B-cell-depleted T cells, or PBMCs; the material itself was cDNA or gDNA.

Germline CDR1 MNHNY, CDR2 SVGAGI (reference sequence). V gave up 6 bases and J gave up 3 bases; unmatched junction bases: 4. This CDR3 is 13 amino acids long. In the original processing: Amplification of reference gene primers provided the estimated nucleated cell counts. Using immunoSEQ multiplex PCR, the repertoire was profiled, and TCRdb retains in-frame clones only, with some absent. The V and J calls and clone size come from that table; D and trimming were worked out from the DNA. This table has roughly 50,000 clones, about 90% appearing once. This sequence was found in a human donor with active COVID-19. The donor label of this sample is uncertain. The rearrangement uses TRBV6-6 and TRBJ2-5; 7 nucleotides align to TRBD2. Sequenced sample: peripheral blood. The CDR3 bases are TGTGCCAGCAGCTGGGGGGGGGAAGAGACCCAGTACTTC. This sequence encodes CASSWGGEETQYF.